These 31 T cell receptor beta chains originate from one sample sequenced in a study of blood T cell repertoires in COVID-19. The data were produced by immunoSEQ multiplex PCR, yet TCRdb's version contains in-frame clones alone and is incomplete. Counted here are around 180,000 clones, approximately 86% occurring once; the ten biggest clones make up 7.5% to 10%. Sequenced sample: peripheral blood. These TCRs come from a woman of 80 years or more with acute or convalescent COVID-19.

This clone came up a few times. This chain links TRBV14 with TRBJ2-7; TRBD2 matches at 10 bases. CDR3 length equals 15 residues. CDR1 and CDR2 (germline): SGHDN, FVKESK. The V and J ends lost 4 bases and 3 bases, in that order; junction bases with no gene match: 6. The CDR3 DNA reads as TGTGCCAGCAGCCGAAGCGGGAGGGTACACTACGAGCAGTACTTC. The encoded protein is CASSRSGRVHYEQYF. The variable domain in full, completed from reference TRBV14 and TRBJ2-7, reads EAGVTQFPSHSVIEKGQTVTLRCDPISGHDNLYWYRRVMGKEIKFLLHFVKESKQDESGMPNNRFLAERTGGTYSTLKVQPAELEDSGVYFCASSRSGRVHYEQYFGPGTRLTVT.

V gene TRBV18 combines with J gene TRBJ2-2, with 9 positions matching TRBD1. Germline CDR1 is KGHSH and CDR2 is LQKENI. The CDR3 is made up of 14 amino acids. The V and J ends lost 5 bases and 7 bases, in that order; junction bases with no gene match: 5. The CDR3 reads CASSNRGHDGELFF. CDR3 nucleotide sequence: TGTGCCAGCTCAAACAGGGGGCATGACGGGGAGCTGTTTTTT.

The CDR3 sequence is CASSQEQFLNTEAFF. The CDR3 bases are TGTGCCAGCAGCCAAGAGCAGTTCTTGAACACTGAAGCTTTCTTT. V and J are TRBV3-1 (or the pseudogene TRBV3-2) and TRBJ1-1; no clear D. From germline, CDR1 is LGHDT and CDR2 YNNKEL (reference sequence). Trimming stripped 0 bases from V and 0 bases from J, with 8 bases between. There are 15 residues in the CDR3.

The gene calls are TRBV12-5 and TRBJ2-7, with D unresolved. With 3 bases removed from V and 6 bases from J, the gap between germline ends came to 15 bases. In germline, CDR1 is LGHNT, CDR2 FRNRAP. CDR3 length: 14 residues. The CDR3 nucleotides read TGTGCTAGTGGTTTCGGTAGAGAGACGGGCGAGCAGTACTTC. This translates into CASGFGRETGEQYF.

This clone has only a few counts. The CDR3 coding sequence is TGTGCCAGCAGCTTGAGAGGCGGGTCCAATGAGCAGTTCTTC. It codes for CASSLRGGSNEQFF. The chain links TRBV11-3 to TRBJ2-1; maybe TRBD2 (5 bases). From germline, CDR1 is SGHNT and CDR2 YENEEA. The CDR3 extends over 14 amino acids. The V end was cut by 3 bases, the J end by 6 bases, with 12 bases between.

The rearrangement links TRBV19 to TRBJ1-5; the D is unclear. Trimming removed 0 bases at V and 11 bases at J, with 11 bases between. The CDR3 totals 13 residues. CDR1 and CDR2 (germline): LNHDA, SQIVND (reference sequence). The CDR3, as DNA: TGTGCCAGTAGTATAGAAAAATCGAGAACCCAGCATTTT. Translated: CASSIEKSRTQHF.

This clone was picked up one time. The rearrangement links TRBV25-1 to TRBJ1-4; TRBD1 matches at 10 bases. Germline V gene sequence: CDR1 MGHDK, CDR2 SYGVNS. CDR3 length equals 14 residues. J gave up 5 bases and V 4 bases, and 1 base lay outside the gene matches. The CDR3 DNA follows: TGTGCCAGCAGTGGGGGACAGGGGAATGAAAAACTGTTTTTT. Amino acids: CASSGGQGNEKLFF.

For the CDR3, the DNA is TGTGCCAGCAGCCAACGGGGGGTCCCCTACGAGCAGTACTTC. It yields the protein CASSQRGVPYEQYF. The chain joins TRBV3-1 (or the pseudogene TRBV3-2) to TRBJ2-7; 7 bases match TRBD2. V trimming: 2 bases; J trimming: 2 bases; junction bases outside the gene matches: 3. Germline loops: CDR1 LGHDT, CDR2 YNNKEL (reference sequence). The CDR3 sequence is 14 residues long.

The chain links TRBV15 to TRBJ2-5; 9 bases match TRBD2. V shed 9 bases, J shed 4 bases, and the junction held 9 bases outside the gene matches. This CDR3 region has 14 residues. Per the germline V gene, CDR1 is LNHNV and CDR2 is YYDKDF (reference sequence). CDR3 DNA sequence: TGTGCCACTAAGGAGCCAGCGGGAGGAGAGACCCAGTACTTC. Translating gives CATKEPAGGETQYF.

The rearrangement links TRBV10-3 to TRBJ1-2; 11 bases are a match to TRBD1. The ends lost 6 bases at V and 5 bases at J; junction bases unmatched: 5. The CDR3 is 14 residues long. The germline V gene encodes CDR1 ENHRY and CDR2 SYGVKD. CDR3 in DNA: TGTGCCATCAGCGGACAGGGGGCTGGGTATGGCTACACCTTC. It translates to CAISGQGAGYGYTF.

CDR3 loop: CASSLAYRSVNTGELFF. The CDR3, as DNA: TGTGCCAGCAGCTTAGCCTACAGATCCGTCAACACCGGGGAGCTGTTTTTT. The genes are TRBV13 and TRBJ2-2; no clear D gene. The CDR3 sequence is 17 residues long. Germline V gene lookup returns CDR1 PRHDT and CDR2 FYEKMQ (reference sequence). The V gene lost 1 base and the J gene lost 2 bases, with 14 bases spanning the gap. Supplemented by reference TRBV13 and TRBJ2-2, the full variable domain reads AAGVIQSPRHLIKEKRETATLKCYPIPRHDTVYWYQQGPGQDPQFLISFYEKMQSDKGSIPDRFSAQQFSDYHSELNMSSLELGDSALYFCASSLAYRSVNTGELFFGEGSRLTVL.

The chain couples TRBV29-1 to TRBJ1-5, with D perhaps matching TRBD1 (5 bases). The CDR3 length is 15 residues. V was trimmed by 6 bases and J by 11 bases, leaving 26 bases between them. Germline CDR1 and CDR2: SQVTM and ANQGSEA. The chain's CDR3 is CSVTWVSVGQRTQHF. The CDR3 DNA reads as TGCAGCGTAACCTGGGTGTCGGTTGGACAACGAACCCAGCATTTT. The full variable domain, in which reference TRBV29-1 and TRBJ1-5 provide the parts outside the CDR3, is SAVISQKPSRDICQRGTSLTIQCQVDSQVTMMFWYRQQPGQSLTLIATANQGSEATYESGFVIDKFPISRPNLTFSTLTVSNMSPEDSSIYLCSVTWVSVGQRTQHFGDGTRLSIL.

The chain carries TRBV18 and TRBJ2-7; D uncertain. The CDR3 runs 13 residues. Germline lookup yields CDR1 KGHSH and CDR2 LQKENI. V was clipped by 4 bases and J by 2 bases, with 9 bases between them. The CDR3 spells CASSQSKTYEQYF. The DNA of the CDR3 is TGTGCCAGCTCACAAAGCAAGACCTACGAGCAGTACTTC. The variable domain in full, completed from reference TRBV18 and TRBJ2-7, reads NAGVMQNPRHLVRRRGQEARLRCSPMKGHSHVYWYRQLPEEGLKFMVYLQKENIIDESGMPKERFSAEFPKEGPSILRIQQVVRGDSAAYFCASSQSKTYEQYFGPGTRLTVT.

The chain links TRBV10-3 to TRBJ2-6, with TRBD2 matching 10 bases. CDR1 and CDR2 (germline): ENHRY, SYGVKD. CDR3 length equals 17 residues. The J segment lost 0 bases and the V segment lost 6 bases, leaving 5 bases of the junction unmatched. Here the CDR3 reads CAIRGLAANSGANVLTF. The CDR3 DNA reads as TGTGCCATCAGAGGACTAGCGGCAAACTCTGGGGCCAACGTCCTGACTTTC.

This clone was seen a single time. The rearrangement uses TRBV10-3 and TRBJ1-2; D unclear. CDR1 and CDR2 from the germline V gene are ENHRY and SYGVKD. The germline V and J ends were trimmed by 2 bases and 2 bases, with 9 bases remaining between them. The CDR3 has 14 amino acids. CDR3 region: CAISEQQLNYGYTF. The CDR3, as DNA: TGTGCCATCAGTGAGCAACAGCTAAACTATGGCTACACCTTC.

The V call is TRBV9, the J call TRBJ2-1; perhaps TRBD2 as D (5 bases). Trimming cost V 0 bases and J 9 bases, with 13 bases left between them. The CDR3 has 14 amino acids. Germline V gene lookup returns CDR1 SGDLS and CDR2 YYNGEE. The CDR3 bases are TGTGCCAGCAGCGTAGTTTTGGAGGCGGGTGAGCAGTTCTTC. It encodes CASSVVLEAGEQFF. The full variable domain, in which reference TRBV9 and TRBJ2-1 provide the parts outside the CDR3, is DSGVTQTPKHLITATGQRVTLRCSPRSGDLSVYWYQQSLDQGLQFLIQYYNGEERAKGNILERFSAQQFPDLHSELNLSSLELGDSALYFCASSVVLEAGEQFFGPGTRLTVL.

The chain combines TRBV19 with TRBJ2-1; D gene ambiguous. CDR1 and CDR2 from the germline V gene are LNHDA and SQIVND (reference sequence). This CDR3 is 15 amino acids long. V lost 3 bases and J lost 4, with 13 bases in between. CDR3 amino acids: CASSIGQAFYNEQFF. DNA of the CDR3: TGTGCCAGTAGTATTGGGCAGGCCTTTTACAATGAGCAGTTCTTC.

V and J are TRBV5-6 and TRBJ1-2; 7 bases are a match to TRBD1. The CDR3 covers 13 residues. Germline CDR1 reads SGHDT; CDR2 reads YYEEEE. V trimming: 3 bases; J trimming: 5 bases; junction bases outside the gene matches: 4. The CDR3 sequence: CASSSQGPYGYTF. The CDR3 DNA reads as TGTGCCAGCAGCTCACAGGGGCCTTATGGCTACACCTTC. The full variable domain, in which reference TRBV5-6 and TRBJ1-2 provide the parts outside the CDR3, is DAGVTQSPTHLIKTRGQQVTLRCSPKSGHDTVSWYQQALGQGPQFIFQYYEEEERQRGNFPDRFSGHQFPNYSSELNVNALLLGDSALYLCASSSQGPYGYTFGSGTRLTVV.

The J gene is TRBJ2-5, the V gene TRBV3-1 (or the pseudogene TRBV3-2); 8 nucleotides match TRBD2. The CDR3 runs 16 residues. In germline, CDR1 is LGHDT, CDR2 YNNKEL (reference sequence). The ends lost 3 bases at V and 7 bases at J; junction bases unmatched: 13. The DNA for the CDR3 is TGTGCCAGCAGCCATCAAACGGGAGGGAGAGGGTGGACCCAGTACTTC. Translating gives CASSHQTGGRGWTQYF.

J is TRBJ1-2 and V is TRBV14; D is unresolved. V was clipped by 1 base and J by 4 bases, with 7 bases between them. The CDR3 runs to 13 residues. Germline V gene data show CDR1 as SGHDN and CDR2 as FVKESK. The CDR3 DNA sequence: TGTGCCAGCAGCCAAGTTACCGGCTATGGCTACACCTTC. As protein: CASSQVTGYGYTF.

The chain is built from TRBV2 and TRBJ1-5, with 7 bases that match TRBD1. Trimming at V came to 5 bases and at J to 1 base, leaving 8 bases not matched to a gene. CDR3 size: 16 residues. CDR1 and CDR2 (germline): SNHLY, FYNNEI. The CDR3 loop is CASSRQGRRSNQPQHF. In DNA form, the CDR3 reads TGTGCCAGCAGTCGACAGGGAAGGAGGAGCAATCAGCCCCAGCATTTT.

This clone came up a few times. The chain has TRBV12-3 or TRBV12-4 and TRBJ1-2; TRBD1 matches 10 bases. The CDR3 runs 12 residues. Germline trimming cut 4 bases from V and 7 bases from J; bases unmatched to any gene: 0. The CDR3 reads CASSWDRGGYTF. DNA for the CDR3: TGTGCCAGCAGTTGGGACAGGGGTGGCTACACCTTC.

The chain carries TRBV21-1 and TRBJ1-1; the table calls TRBD1, which could not be checked here. TRBV21-1 is classified as a pseudogene. The CDR3 contains 14 residues. The CDR3 region is CASSHGAGGTEAFF. The CDR3 DNA reads as TGTGCCAGCAGCCACGGGGCAGGGGGAACTGAAGCTTTCTTT.

CDR3 coding DNA: TGTGCCAGCAGCCAAAACAGTGGAGAAAAACTGTTTTTT. Encoded protein: CASSQNSGEKLFF. The V call is TRBV7-9, the J call TRBJ1-4; no reliable D call. The length of the CDR3 is 13 residues. Germline values: CDR1 SEHNR, CDR2 FQNEAQ (reference sequence). Trimming removed 5 bases at V and 8 bases at J, with 12 bases between.

The CDR3 loop reads CASSQAGIGNTIYF. In nucleotides, the CDR3 is TGTGCCAGCAGCCAAGCCGGGATCGGAAACACCATATATTTT. V and J are TRBV3-1 (or the pseudogene TRBV3-2) and TRBJ1-3; D is uncertain. Germline V gene sequence: CDR1 LGHDT, CDR2 YNNKEL (reference sequence). The CDR3 extends over 14 amino acids. The V end lost 1 base, the J end lost 4 bases, and 8 bases lay between the germline ends.

The chain is built from TRBV7-8 and TRBJ1-5; tentatively, D is TRBD1 (6 bases). Trimming removed 1 base at V and 3 bases at J, with 10 bases between. Germline V gene sequence: CDR1 SGHVS, CDR2 FQNEAQ. This CDR3 has 15 amino acids. The CDR3 region is CASSLGGGDNQPQHF. CDR3 DNA: TGTGCCAGCAGCTTAGGGGGGGGCGACAATCAGCCCCAGCATTTT.

V is TRBV6-5 and J is TRBJ1-2; possible D gene TRBD1, 5 bases. CDR3 length: 13 amino acids. With 7 bases removed from V and 0 bases from J, the gap between germline ends came to 9 bases. Germline V gene data show CDR1 as MNHEY and CDR2 as SVGAGI. CDR3 nucleotides: TGTGCCAGCAAAACGACAGCTAACTATGGCTACACCTTC. Protein: CASKTTANYGYTF.

V is TRBV21-1 and J is TRBJ1-1; the table calls TRBD1, which could not be checked here. TRBV21-1 constitutes a pseudogene. The length of the CDR3 is 15 residues. CDR3 sequence (DNA): TGTGCCAGCAGCAAAGATATTGGGCGGAACACTGAAGCTTTCTTT. Residues: CASSKDIGRNTEAFF.

This clone appeared a single time. The chain couples TRBV9 to TRBJ2-7; TRBD1 matches at 10 bases. Per the germline V gene, CDR1 is SGDLS and CDR2 is YYNGEE. The CDR3 consists of 15 residues. V lost 3 bases and J lost 1; bases outside the gene matches: 4. CDR3 sequence (DNA): TGTGCCAGCAGCGCCCCGGGACAGGGGTCCTACGAGCAGTACTTC. Residues: CASSAPGQGSYEQYF.

The chain combines TRBV2 with TRBJ1-5; D remains ambiguous. This CDR3 region has 13 residues. Germline loops: CDR1 SNHLY, CDR2 FYNNEI. The ends were cut back, 4 bases at V and 4 bases at J, with 8 bases in the middle. This CDR3 reads CASSVKQNQPQHF. CDR3 nucleotide sequence: TGTGCCAGCAGTGTAAAACAGAATCAGCCCCAGCATTTT.

This chain uses TRBV4-2 with TRBJ1-1, with a tentative D call TRBD1 (5 bases). The CDR3 has 13 residues. The germline V and J ends were trimmed by 0 bases and 10 bases, with 12 bases remaining between them. The germline V gene has CDR1 LGHNA and CDR2 YNFKEQ. The CDR3 nucleotides read TGTGCCAGCAGCCAAGAAAAGGGGTTTGGAGCTTTCTTT. Amino acids: CASSQEKGFGAFF.